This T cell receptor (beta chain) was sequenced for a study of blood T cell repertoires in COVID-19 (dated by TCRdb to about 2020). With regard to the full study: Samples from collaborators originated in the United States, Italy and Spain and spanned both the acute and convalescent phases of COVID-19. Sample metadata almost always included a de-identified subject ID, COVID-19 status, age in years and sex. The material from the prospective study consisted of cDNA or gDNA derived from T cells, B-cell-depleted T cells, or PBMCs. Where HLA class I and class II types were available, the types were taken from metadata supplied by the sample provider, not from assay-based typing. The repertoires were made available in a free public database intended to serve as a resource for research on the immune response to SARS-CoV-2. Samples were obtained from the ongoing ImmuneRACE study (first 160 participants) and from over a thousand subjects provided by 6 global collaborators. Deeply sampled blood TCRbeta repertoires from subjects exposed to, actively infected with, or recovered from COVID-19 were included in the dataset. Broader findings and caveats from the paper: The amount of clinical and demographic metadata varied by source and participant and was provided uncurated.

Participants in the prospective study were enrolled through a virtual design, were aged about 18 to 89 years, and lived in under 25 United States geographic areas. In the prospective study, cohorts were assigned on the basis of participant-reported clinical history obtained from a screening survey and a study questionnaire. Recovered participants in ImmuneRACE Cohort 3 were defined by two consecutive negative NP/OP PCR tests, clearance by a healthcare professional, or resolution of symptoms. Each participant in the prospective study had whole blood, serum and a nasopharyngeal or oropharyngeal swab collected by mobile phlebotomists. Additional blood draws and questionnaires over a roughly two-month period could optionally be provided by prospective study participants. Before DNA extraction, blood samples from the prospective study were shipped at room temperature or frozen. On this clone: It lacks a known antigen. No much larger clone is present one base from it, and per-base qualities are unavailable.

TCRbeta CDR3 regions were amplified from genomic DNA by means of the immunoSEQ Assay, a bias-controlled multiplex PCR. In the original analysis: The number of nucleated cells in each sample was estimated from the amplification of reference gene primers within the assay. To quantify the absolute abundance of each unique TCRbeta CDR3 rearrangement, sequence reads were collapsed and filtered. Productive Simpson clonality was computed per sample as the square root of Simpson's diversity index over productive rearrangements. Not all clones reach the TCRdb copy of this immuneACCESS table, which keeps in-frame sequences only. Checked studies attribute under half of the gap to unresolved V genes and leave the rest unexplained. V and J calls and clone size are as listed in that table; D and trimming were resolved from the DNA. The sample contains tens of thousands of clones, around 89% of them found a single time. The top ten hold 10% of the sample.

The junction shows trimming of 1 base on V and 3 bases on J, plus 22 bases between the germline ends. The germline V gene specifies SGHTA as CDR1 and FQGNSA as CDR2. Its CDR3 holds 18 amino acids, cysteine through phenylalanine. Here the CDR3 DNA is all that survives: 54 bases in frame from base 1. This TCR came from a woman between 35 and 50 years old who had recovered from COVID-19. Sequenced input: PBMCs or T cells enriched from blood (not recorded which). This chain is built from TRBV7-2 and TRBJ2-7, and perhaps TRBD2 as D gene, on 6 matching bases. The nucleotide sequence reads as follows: TGTGCCAGCAGCTTAGAAGGGAGGTTCGGAGGTAGGGACTACGAGCAGTACTTC. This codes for CASSLEGRFGGRDYEQYF.